This T cell receptor beta chain was recovered during a study of T cells in Graves' hyperthyroidism and ophthalmopathy. Graves' hyperthyroidism qualified as stable when ophthalmopathy did not progress within 18 months. Each patient was aged 18 to 65 and had newly diagnosed hyperthyroidism of under 2 months' duration. Diagnosing involved the use of clinical symptoms, serum thyroxine and TRAb, thyroid ultrasound and orbital computed tomography. Fresh peripheral blood, 9.5 to 10 ml of it, supplied the PBMCs. The CDR3 spans 15 residues. Per germline, CDR1 MNHEY and CDR2 SVGAGI. V gave up 7 bases and J gave up 1 base, with 16 bases separating them. Researchers amplified the TCR beta CDR3 regions from RNA transcripts. The HTBI primer set drove a first-round RT-PCR of the TCR CDR3. TCRdb ran MiXCR on the multiplex PCR reads and lists one entry per CDR3 protein. The table records hundreds of thousands of distinct CDR3 sequences, roughly 19% of them present only once.

This clonotype appeared many times. This receptor was obtained from a woman younger than 35 with Graves' hyperthyroidism. V gene TRBV6-5 combines with J gene TRBJ1-1; D gene uncertain. Sequencing used blood. The CDR3 is CASIPAWTGNTEAFF. CDR3 nucleotides: TGTGCCAGCATCCCGGCGTGGACGGGGAACACTGAAGCTTTCTTT.